The subject of this entry is one TCR beta chain. Assay used: immunoSEQ multiplex PCR; TCRdb lists only in-frame clones, some missing. The table has under 90,000 clones, 70% to 75% seen once. This CDR3 has 15 residues. Looked up from germline, CDR1 is SNHLY and CDR2 is FYNNEI. V was pared by 2 bases and J by 8 bases, with 7 bases of the junction left unmatched. This record belongs to a study of blood T cell repertoires in COVID-19. This TCR derives from a middle-aged man with active or convalescent COVID-19. The chain uses TRBV2 and TRBJ1-4; the match to TRBD1 covers 8 bases. The sequenced sample was peripheral blood. CDR3 loop: CASSEQGQGGEKLFF. CDR3 DNA sequence: TGTGCCAGCAGTGAACAAGGACAGGGAGGCGAAAAACTGTTTTTT.